This T cell receptor (beta chain) appears in the sequencing data of a study of T cells in localized non-small cell lung cancer. About this clone: The antigen is undetermined.

Notes on the study in general: Out of the top 100 tumor clones, a median around 57 were seen in adjacent lung.

The CDR3 length is 13 residues. Trimming at V came to 5 bases and at J to 8 bases, leaving 3 bases not matched to a gene. Germline CDR1 SGHAT, CDR2 FQNNGV. Clones were sequenced by immunoSEQ multiplex PCR, and TCRdb holds only the in-frame ones, with some missing. The sample yields roughly 53,000 clones, approximately 88% seen once. This sequence joins TRBV11-2 and TRBJ1-6; 7 bases map to TRBD1. The TCR comes from a man aged 40 to 70 with stage III lung adenocarcinoma. Source: peripheral blood mononuclear cells, taken before any cancer treatment. Here the CDR3 DNA reads TGTGCCAGCAGCGGGACAGAGGATTCACCCCTCCACTTT. It codes for CASSGTEDSPLHF.